This T cell receptor (beta chain) was captured by sequencing in a study of OX40 agonist ivuxolimab in advanced cancers. Study details: Ivuxolimab, an antibody acting as an agonist of OX40 (CD134), was used to treat patients. The dose of intravenous ivuxolimab that patients received every 2 weeks ranged from 0.01 to 10 mg/kg. Among those enrolled, mean age was 60 years (range roughly 23 to 79) and 82.7% were male.

Trimming cost V 0 bases and J 0 bases; bases outside gene matches: 11. This CDR3 is 18 amino acids long. The germline gives CDR1 SGDLS, CDR2 YYNGEE. The method was immunoSEQ multiplex PCR; TCRdb's version includes in-frame clones alone and lacks a portion of them. Of about 100,000 clones detected, roughly 90% appear once; the ten largest clones hold approximately 0.16%. Patients had blood sampled at baseline and again on cycle 4 day 1 and cycle 7 day 1. The specimen was CD4+ or CD8+ T cells sorted from blood, collected in a trial of the OX40 agonist ivuxolimab. This chain uses TRBV9 with TRBJ1-2, with 7 bases that match TRBD1. This TCR derives from an adult with an advanced solid tumor such as melanoma, head and neck, liver or kidney cancer. The CDR3 protein is CASSVDPQGGVANYGYTF. The CDR3 DNA sequence: TGTGCCAGCAGCGTAGATCCCCAGGGGGGAGTAGCTAACTATGGCTACACCTTC. Using reference TRBV9 and TRBJ1-2 for the parts outside the CDR3, the full variable domain is DSGVTQTPKHLITATGQRVTLRCSPRSGDLSVYWYQQSLDQGLQFLIQYYNGEERAKGNILERFSAQQFPDLHSELNLSSLELGDSALYFCASSVDPQGGVANYGYTFGSGTRLTVV.